This TCR beta chain was recorded in a study of cytomegalovirus exposure and HLA in healthy donors. Primers for the PCR totalled 60 Vbeta and 13 Jbeta. Assay used: immunoSEQ multiplex PCR; TCRdb lists only in-frame clones, some missing. This sample has roughly 240,000 clones, with 70% to 90% found just once. Sequencing was done on a sample of PBMCs. The origin of this receptor is a girl between 2 and 10 years old in good health and CMV-seronegative.

CDR3 loop: CSVAPLAGVGNEQFF. CDR3 bases: TGCAGCGTTGCACCCCTAGCGGGGGTGGGGAATGAGCAGTTCTTC. The chain links TRBV29-1 to TRBJ2-1; 10 bases fit TRBD2. Germline CDR1 SQVTM, CDR2 ANQGSEA. The trim removed 4 bases at V and 7 bases at J, leaving 10 bases unmatched. The CDR3 is 15 residues long.